A single T cell receptor beta chain is shown here with its context. The antigen remains undetermined. These data are taken from a study of pediatric ulcerative colitis. Study conclusions and caveats: Substantially fewer templates came from a couple of patients' blood samples. Blood-rectal clonal overlap within each person was significantly higher in ulcerative colitis patients than controls. Rectal repertoires separated controls, mild-moderate and acute severe colitis.

TCRdb keeps only in-frame clones here, not all; method: immunoSEQ multiplex PCR. The data show about 60,000 clones, over 70% seen once. CDR3 length equals 15 residues. The germline gives CDR1 SGHTA, CDR2 FQGNSA. With 1 base removed from V and 6 bases from J, the gap between germline ends came to 15 bases. This rearrangement joins TRBV7-2 to TRBJ1-2; D is perhaps TRBD1 (6 bases). The receptor was derived from a boy between 10 and 17 years old who was a control in a study of pediatric ulcerative colitis. The sample consisted of blood. DNA for the CDR3: TGTGCCAGCAGCTTAGTAGGAGGGACAAATAATGGCTACACCTTC. Translating it yields CASSLVGGTNNGYTF.